This entry lists 16 T cell receptor beta chains sequenced from one sample in a study of beta chain features in type 1 diabetes. The authors reverse transcribed all of the isolated RNA, so sequencing captured expressed TCRB transcripts. The table came from immunoSEQ multiplex PCR; TCRdb's copy has only in-frame clones and leaves some out. Counted here are around 160,000 clones, under 60% occurring once; the ten biggest clones make up 0.4% to 0.5%. Sequenced: Tregs from blood. The receptors come from a man between 18 and 29 years old in good health.

The V and J genes are TRBV29-1 and TRBJ2-5, with D maybe TRBD1 (6 bases). Germline V gives CDR1 SQVTM, CDR2 ANQGSEA. Trimming stripped 5 bases from V and 5 bases from J, with 9 bases between. The CDR3 consists of 11 residues. This chain's CDR3 is CSVSGAETQYF. DNA for the CDR3: TGCAGCGTTTCAGGGGCCGAGACCCAGTACTTC.

A word on this clone: An end of the junction does not agree with germline; a read error may underlie this. Other DNA sequences within the sample encode an identical CDR3. The chain links TRBV4-3 to TRBJ1-6; possibly TRBD1 for D (5 bases). The CDR3 loop spans 16 amino acids. Germline-derived CDR1 and CDR2 are LGHNA and YSLEER. CDR3 bases: TGCGCCAGTAGCCAAGATTTTTCCAGGGTAGGATCACCCCTCCACTTT. Translation gives CASSQDFSRVGSPLHF.

The genes are TRBV6-5 and TRBJ1-1; 7 positions agree with TRBD1. The CDR3 is 15 amino acids. CDR1 is MNHEY, CDR2 SVGAGI, per germline. V trimming: 7 bases; J trimming: 4 bases; junction bases outside the gene matches: 12. DNA for the CDR3: TGTGCCAGCACTAGCCTCACAGGGGCGGTCACTGAAGCTTTCTTT. Residues: CASTSLTGAVTEAFF.

This clone was observed a handful of times. CDR3 residues: CASSYSGSDDTQYF. The DNA for the CDR3 is TGCGCCAGCAGTTATAGCGGGAGTGATGATACGCAGTATTTT. The chain joins TRBV4-3 to TRBJ2-3; 9 bases map to TRBD2. Germline CDR1 and CDR2: LGHNA and YSLEER. Trimming removed 6 bases from V and 6 bases from J; junction bases left unmatched: 7. The CDR3 consists of 14 residues.

This clone came up a few times. This chain connects TRBV6-5 to TRBJ2-5; 11 nucleotides line up with TRBD2. The germline V gene has CDR1 MNHEY and CDR2 SVGAGI. V lost 5 bases to trimming and J lost 4 bases; unmatched junction nucleotides: 6. The CDR3 covers 15 residues. The CDR3 coding sequence is TGTGCCAGCAGTCCCCTAGCGGGAGGTCGAGAGACCCAGTACTTC. It yields the protein CASSPLAGGRETQYF.

This clone was seen only a few times. This chain uses TRBV5-1 with TRBJ2-5; 11 positions match TRBD1. The J call is uncertain, as TRBJ2-7 better fits the DNA end. The CDR3 totals 14 residues. Germline V lookup: CDR1 SGHRS, CDR2 YFSETQ. The CDR3 loop is CASSPGQGVHEQYF. CDR3 nucleotides: TGCGCCAGCAGCCCGGGACAGGGGGTCCACGAGCAGTACTTC.

The chain couples TRBV10-3 to TRBJ1-1; the D is unclear. Germline CDR1 and CDR2: ENHRY and SYGVKD. The germline V and J ends were trimmed by 6 bases and 6 bases, with 14 bases remaining between them. This CDR3 has 13 residues. The CDR3 DNA follows: TGTGCCATCAGCCCCGTCCCGCGGGCTGAAGCTTTCTTT. Translating it yields CAISPVPRAEAFF.

Only a few counts were recorded for this clone. The chain links TRBV7-9 to TRBJ2-7, with D unclear. CDR1 is SEHNR and CDR2 is FQNEAQ in the germline V gene (reference sequence). Between the trimmed V and J ends, which lost 5 bases and 3 bases, there was a span of 11 bases. The CDR3 is 13 residues long. The CDR3 is CASSLRNNYEQYF. DNA of the CDR3: TGTGCCAGCAGCCTGCGAAATAACTACGAGCAGTACTTC.

The chain recombines TRBV7-9 with TRBJ2-5; D may match TRBD1 or TRBD2 (5 bases each). Near its end, the DNA agrees better with TRBJ2-7, so the J call may be wrong. Germline V CDR1 and CDR2: SEHNR, FQNEAQ (reference sequence). This CDR3 contains 11 residues. The CDR3 DNA reads TGTGCCAGCAGCCCGGGACACGAGCAGTACTTC. Protein: CASSPGHEQYF.

This chain uses TRBV19 with TRBJ2-3; the match to TRBD2 covers 9 bases. Looked up from germline, CDR1 is LNHDA and CDR2 is SQIVND (reference sequence). After removal of 0 bases from V and 0 bases from J, the junction contained 4 bases not matched to a gene. This CDR3 contains 17 residues. The CDR3 reads CASSIDLAGSSTDTQYF. Written as DNA, the CDR3 is TGTGCCAGTAGTATAGACCTAGCGGGGAGCAGCACAGATACGCAGTATTTT. Supplemented by reference TRBV19 and TRBJ2-3, the full variable domain reads DGGITQSPKYLFRKEGQNVTLSCEQNLNHDAMYWYRQDPGQGLRLIYYSQIVNDFQKGDIAEGYSVSREKKESFPLTVTSAQKNPTAFYLCASSIDLAGSSTDTQYFGPGTRLTVL.

This clone has just a few counts. This CDR3 is CATLEAANEKLFF. The CDR3 nucleotides read TGTGCCACCCTAGAGGCAGCTAATGAAAAACTGTTTTTT. V and J are TRBV28 and TRBJ1-4; no firm D call. The CDR3 runs 13 residues. CDR1 and CDR2 (germline): MDHEN, SYDVKM. V was clipped by 10 bases and J by 3 bases, with 12 bases between them.

The J gene is TRBJ1-1, the V gene TRBV7-3; 7 nucleotides line up with TRBD1. The CDR3 contains 14 residues. Per the germline V gene, CDR1 is SGHTA and CDR2 is FQGTGA. Unmatched junction bases numbered 3, after V lost 5 bases and J lost 0 bases. As DNA, the CDR3 is TGTGCCAGCAGCCGTGACAGGGTGAACACTGAAGCTTTCTTT. Encoded protein: CASSRDRVNTEAFF.

The chain joins TRBV5-5 to TRBJ2-4, with unresolved D. This CDR3 comprises 15 residues. Germline lookup yields CDR1 SGHKS and CDR2 YYEKEE (reference sequence). Trimming pared 0 bases from V and 0 bases from J, leaving 7 bases between. The CDR3 nucleotides read TGTGCCAGCAGCTTGGGTCTACTAGCCAAAAACATTCAGTACTTC. This sequence encodes CASSLGLLAKNIQYF.

With respect to this clone: Other DNA sequences within the sample encode an identical CDR3. The CDR3 sequence: CASSLTGGNTEAFF. CDR3 DNA sequence: TGCGCCAGCAGCTTAACAGGGGGGAACACTGAAGCTTTCTTT. The chain is built from TRBV5-1 and TRBJ1-1, with TRBD1 matching over 8 bases. The V segment lost 2 bases and the J segment 1 base; nucleotides outside the gene matches: 1. The CDR3 runs 14 residues. Germline V gene data show CDR1 as SGHRS and CDR2 as YFSETQ. Supplemented by reference TRBV5-1 and TRBJ1-1, the full variable domain reads KAGVTQTPRYLIKTRGQQVTLSCSPISGHRSVSWYQQTPGQGLQFLFEYFSETQRNKGNFPGRFSGRQFSNSRSEMNVSTLELGDSALYLCASSLTGGNTEAFFGQGTRLTVV.

This clone was recorded once. The chain joins TRBV7-3 to TRBJ2-7, with D perhaps matching TRBD2 (5 bases). The CDR3 sequence is 12 residues long. The V gene lost 1 base and the J gene lost 7 bases, with 8 bases spanning the gap. CDR1 SGHTA and CDR2 FQGTGA come from the germline V gene. The CDR3 region has the DNA TGTGCCAGCAGCTTAAACGGCGGGGAGCAGTACTTC. It specifies CASSLNGGEQYF.

This clone was observed a few times. V gene TRBV28 combines with J gene TRBJ2-1; TRBD2 matches 8 bases. CDR1 and CDR2 (germline): MDHEN, SYDVKM. The CDR3 totals 16 residues. After removal of 6 bases from V and 9 bases from J, the junction contained 16 bases not matched to a gene. CDR3 nucleotide sequence: TGTGCCAGCAGACCTAGGTTTGCCGGGGGGGAAGGTGAGCAGTTCTTC. Translation: CASRPRFAGGEGEQFF.